This T cell receptor (beta chain) was identified in a study of response to subunit inactivated influenza vaccine. Trimming removed 1 base at V and 4 bases at J, with 16 bases between. The CDR3 has 16 residues. Germline CDR1 is SGHTA and CDR2 is FQGNSA. One entry per CDR3 protein, called by TCRdb with MiXCR from the RT-PCR reads. This repertoire shows about 540,000 distinct CDR3 sequences, roughly 25% found once; its top ten account for approximately 2.9%. These sequences were also reported in another study, on T cells expressing NK-cell markers. That study reports: Generation of TCR beta cDNA was performed by 5'RACE template switching incorporating UMIs. One of the eight sequenced donors was seronegative, whereas the other seven were HCMV-seropositive.

The specimen was CD4+ T cells sorted from PBMCs, collected 11 to 12 days after vaccination. This sequence joins TRBV7-2 and TRBJ2-5, with D unclear. This clonotype was obtained from a man between 50 and 59 years old who received an inactivated influenza vaccine. The CDR3 here is CASSLDRLVLGETQYF. CDR3 bases: TGTGCCAGCAGCTTAGATCGGCTCGTTTTAGGAGAGACCCAGTACTTC.